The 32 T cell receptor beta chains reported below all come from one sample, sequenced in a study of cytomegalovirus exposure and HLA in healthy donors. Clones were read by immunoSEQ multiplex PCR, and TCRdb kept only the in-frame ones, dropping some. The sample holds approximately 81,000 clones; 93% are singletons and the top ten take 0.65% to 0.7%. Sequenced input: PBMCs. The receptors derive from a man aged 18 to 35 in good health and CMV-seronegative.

The CDR3 protein is CATSAGTSAMDTQYF. In DNA, the CDR3 is TGTGCCACCAGCGCCGGGACTAGCGCGATGGATACGCAGTATTTT. The chain couples TRBV15 to TRBJ2-3; 10 positions match TRBD2. The CDR3 loop spans 15 amino acids. Unmatched junction bases numbered 8, after V lost 5 bases and J lost 6 bases. Germline CDR1 is LNHNV and CDR2 is YYDKDF (reference sequence).

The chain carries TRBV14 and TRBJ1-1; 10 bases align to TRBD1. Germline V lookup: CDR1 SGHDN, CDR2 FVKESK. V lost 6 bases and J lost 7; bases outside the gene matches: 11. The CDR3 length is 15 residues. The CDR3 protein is CASSPLDRGLGEAFF. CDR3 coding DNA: TGTGCCAGCAGTCCCTTAGACAGGGGGCTTGGTGAAGCTTTCTTT.

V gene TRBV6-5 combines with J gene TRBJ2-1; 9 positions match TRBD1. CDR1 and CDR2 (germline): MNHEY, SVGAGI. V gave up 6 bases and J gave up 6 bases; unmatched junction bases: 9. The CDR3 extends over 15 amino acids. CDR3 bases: TGTGCCAGCAGCCCGACTGGACAGGGGCTCAATGAGCAGTTCTTC. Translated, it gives CASSPTGQGLNEQFF.

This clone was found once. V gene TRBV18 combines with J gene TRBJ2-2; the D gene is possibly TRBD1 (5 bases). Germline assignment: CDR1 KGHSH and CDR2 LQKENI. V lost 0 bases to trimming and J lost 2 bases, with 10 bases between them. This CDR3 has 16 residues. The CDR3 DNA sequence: TGTGCCAGCTCACCACCAGGGGCAGCCAACACCGGGGAGCTGTTTTTT. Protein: CASSPPGAANTGELFF.

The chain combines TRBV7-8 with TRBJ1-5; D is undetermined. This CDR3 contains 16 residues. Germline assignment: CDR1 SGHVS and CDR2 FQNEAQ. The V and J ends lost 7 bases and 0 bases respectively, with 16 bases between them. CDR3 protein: CASTRGGGYSNQPQHF. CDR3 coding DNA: TGTGCCAGCACCCGGGGAGGTGGGTATAGCAATCAGCCCCAGCATTTT.

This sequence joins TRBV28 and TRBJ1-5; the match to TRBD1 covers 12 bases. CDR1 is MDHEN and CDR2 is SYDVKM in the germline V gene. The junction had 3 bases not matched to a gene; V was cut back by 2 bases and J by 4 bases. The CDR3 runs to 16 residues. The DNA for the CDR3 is TGTGCCAGCAGTTTAATGGGACAGGGGGCAAATCAGCCCCAGCATTTT. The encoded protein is CASSLMGQGANQPQHF.

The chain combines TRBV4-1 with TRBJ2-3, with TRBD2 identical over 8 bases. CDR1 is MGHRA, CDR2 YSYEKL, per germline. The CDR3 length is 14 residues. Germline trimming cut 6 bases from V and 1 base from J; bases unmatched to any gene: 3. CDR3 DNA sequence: TGCGCCAGCAGTGGGCGGGAGGGCACAGATACGCAGTATTTT. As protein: CASSGREGTDTQYF.

CDR3 region: CASSRQSNQPQHF. The CDR3 DNA is TGTGCCAGCAGCCGACAGAGCAATCAGCCCCAGCATTTT. The chain links TRBV5-6 to TRBJ1-5; a possible D gene is TRBD1 (5 bases). The CDR3 extends over 13 amino acids. Germline CDR1 reads SGHDT; CDR2 reads YYEEEE. Deletions cut 4 bases from V and 1 base from J, with 6 bases between. Looking up the rest from reference TRBV5-6 and TRBJ1-5 gives the full variable domain: DAGVTQSPTHLIKTRGQQVTLRCSPKSGHDTVSWYQQALGQGPQFIFQYYEEEERQRGNFPDRFSGHQFPNYSSELNVNALLLGDSALYLCASSRQSNQPQHFGDGTRLSIL.

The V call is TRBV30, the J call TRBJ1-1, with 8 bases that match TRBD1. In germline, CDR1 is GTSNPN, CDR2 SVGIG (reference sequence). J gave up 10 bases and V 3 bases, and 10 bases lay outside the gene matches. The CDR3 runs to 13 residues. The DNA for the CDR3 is TGTGCCTGGAGATATCCCGGGACAGGTGGAGCTTTCTTT. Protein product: CAWRYPGTGGAFF. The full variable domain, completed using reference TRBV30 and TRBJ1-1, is SQTIHQWPATLVQPVGSPLSLECTVEGTSNPNLYWYRQAAGRGLQLLFYSVGIGQISSEVPQNLSASRPQDRQFILSSKKLLLSDSGFYLCAWRYPGTGGAFFGQGTRLTVV.

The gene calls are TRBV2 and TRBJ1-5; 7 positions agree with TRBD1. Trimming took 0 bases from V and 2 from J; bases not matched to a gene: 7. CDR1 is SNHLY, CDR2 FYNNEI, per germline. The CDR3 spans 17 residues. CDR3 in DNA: TGTGCCAGCAGTGAAGCCGAGACAGGGAAGGGCAATCAGCCCCAGCATTTT. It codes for CASSEAETGKGNQPQHF.

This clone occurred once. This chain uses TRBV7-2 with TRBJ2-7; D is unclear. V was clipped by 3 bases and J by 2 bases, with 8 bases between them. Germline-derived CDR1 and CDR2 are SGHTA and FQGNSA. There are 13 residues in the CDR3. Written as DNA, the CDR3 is TGTGCCAGCAGCTTCTACGGTCCCTACGAGCAGTACTTC. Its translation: CASSFYGPYEQYF.

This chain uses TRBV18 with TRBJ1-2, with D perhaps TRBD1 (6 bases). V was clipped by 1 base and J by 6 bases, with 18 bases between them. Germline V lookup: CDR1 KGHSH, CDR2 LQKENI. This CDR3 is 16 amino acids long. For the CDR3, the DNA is TGTGCCAGCTCACCACGGGTCGGGGGGCCGGGAGATGGCTACACCTTC. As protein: CASSPRVGGPGDGYTF.

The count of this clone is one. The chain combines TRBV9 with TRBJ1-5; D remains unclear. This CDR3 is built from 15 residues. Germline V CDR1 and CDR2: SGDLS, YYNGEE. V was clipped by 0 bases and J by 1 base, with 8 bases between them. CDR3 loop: CASSVGHYSNQPQHF. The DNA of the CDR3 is TGTGCCAGCAGCGTAGGGCATTACAGCAATCAGCCCCAGCATTTT.

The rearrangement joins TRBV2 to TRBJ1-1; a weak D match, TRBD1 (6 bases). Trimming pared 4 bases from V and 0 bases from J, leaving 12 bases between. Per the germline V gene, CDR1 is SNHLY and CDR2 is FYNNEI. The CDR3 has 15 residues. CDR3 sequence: CASSGGDTMNTEAFF. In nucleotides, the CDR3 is TGTGCCAGCAGTGGTGGGGACACAATGAACACTGAAGCTTTCTTT.

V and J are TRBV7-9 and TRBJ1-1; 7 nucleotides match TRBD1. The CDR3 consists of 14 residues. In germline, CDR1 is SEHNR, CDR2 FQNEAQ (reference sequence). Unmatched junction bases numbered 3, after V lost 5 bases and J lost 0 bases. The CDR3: CASSQGQMNTEAFF. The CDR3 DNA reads TGTGCCAGCAGCCAGGGACAGATGAACACTGAAGCTTTCTTT.

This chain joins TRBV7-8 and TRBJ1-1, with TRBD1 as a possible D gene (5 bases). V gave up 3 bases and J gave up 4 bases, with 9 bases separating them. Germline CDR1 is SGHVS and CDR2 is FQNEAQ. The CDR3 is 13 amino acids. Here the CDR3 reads CASSFTGATEAFF. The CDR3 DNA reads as TGTGCCAGCAGCTTTACAGGAGCCACTGAAGCTTTCTTT.

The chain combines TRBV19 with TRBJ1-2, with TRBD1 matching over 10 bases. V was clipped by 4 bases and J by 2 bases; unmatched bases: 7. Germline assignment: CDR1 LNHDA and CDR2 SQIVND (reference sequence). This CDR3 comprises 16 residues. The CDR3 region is CASSRTGTGVNYGYTF. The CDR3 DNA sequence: TGTGCCAGTAGTAGAACCGGGACAGGGGTCAACTATGGCTACACCTTC.

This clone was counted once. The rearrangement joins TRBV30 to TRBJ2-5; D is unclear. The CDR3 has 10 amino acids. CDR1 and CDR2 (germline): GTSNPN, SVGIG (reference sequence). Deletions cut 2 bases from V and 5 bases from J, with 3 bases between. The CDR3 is CAWSLETQYF. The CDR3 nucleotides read TGTGCCTGGAGTCTGGAGACCCAGTACTTC.

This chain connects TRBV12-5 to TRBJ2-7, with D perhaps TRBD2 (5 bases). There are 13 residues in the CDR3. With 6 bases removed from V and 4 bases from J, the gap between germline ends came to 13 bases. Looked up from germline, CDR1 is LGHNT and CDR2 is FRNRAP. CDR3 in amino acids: CASGEPGGYEQYF. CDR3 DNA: TGTGCTAGTGGAGAACCGGGCGGGTACGAGCAGTACTTC.

The CDR3 reads CASSLPGQGPSYEQYF. The CDR3 nucleotides are TGTGCCAGCAGCTTACCGGGACAGGGCCCCTCCTACGAGCAGTACTTC. The chain has TRBV5-4 and TRBJ2-7; 9 bases match TRBD1. The junction had 6 bases not matched to a gene; V was cut back by 2 bases and J by 0 bases. Germline V gene data show CDR1 as SGHNT and CDR2 as YYREEE (reference sequence). The CDR3 spans 16 residues.

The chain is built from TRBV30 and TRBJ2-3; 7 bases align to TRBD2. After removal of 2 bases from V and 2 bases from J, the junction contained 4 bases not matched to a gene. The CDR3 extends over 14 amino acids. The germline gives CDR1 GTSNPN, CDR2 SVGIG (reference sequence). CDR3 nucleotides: TGTGCCTGGAGTATGGGGGGGACCACAGATACGCAGTATTTT. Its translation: CAWSMGGTTDTQYF. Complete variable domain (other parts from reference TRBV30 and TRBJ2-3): SQTIHQWPATLVQPVGSPLSLECTVEGTSNPNLYWYRQAAGRGLQLLFYSVGIGQISSEVPQNLSASRPQDRQFILSSKKLLLSDSGFYLCAWSMGGTTDTQYFGPGTRLTVL.

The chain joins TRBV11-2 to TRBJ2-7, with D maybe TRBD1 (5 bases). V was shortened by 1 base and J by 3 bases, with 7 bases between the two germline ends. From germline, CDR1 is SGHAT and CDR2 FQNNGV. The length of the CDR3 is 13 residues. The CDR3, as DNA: TGTGCCAGCAGCTTAGGACAGAGCTACGAGCAGTACTTC. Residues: CASSLGQSYEQYF.

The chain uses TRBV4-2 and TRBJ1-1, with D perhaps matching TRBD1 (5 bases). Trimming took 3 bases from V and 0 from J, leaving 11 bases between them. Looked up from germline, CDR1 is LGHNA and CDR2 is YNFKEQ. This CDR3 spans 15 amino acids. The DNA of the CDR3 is TGTGCCAGCAGCCAGATGGACACCTTGAACACTGAAGCTTTCTTT. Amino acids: CASSQMDTLNTEAFF.

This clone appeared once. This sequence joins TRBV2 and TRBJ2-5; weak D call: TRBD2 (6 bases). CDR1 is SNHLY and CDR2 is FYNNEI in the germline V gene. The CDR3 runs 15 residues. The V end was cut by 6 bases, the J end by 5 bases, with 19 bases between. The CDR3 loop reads CASSKPALAGETQYF. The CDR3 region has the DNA TGTGCCAGCAGCAAGCCGGCGCTGGCGGGGGAGACCCAGTACTTC.

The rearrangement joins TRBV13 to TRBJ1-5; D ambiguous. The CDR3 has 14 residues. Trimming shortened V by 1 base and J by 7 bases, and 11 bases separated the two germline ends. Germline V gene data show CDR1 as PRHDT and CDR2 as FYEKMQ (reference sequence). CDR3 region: CASSLAGSGQPQHF. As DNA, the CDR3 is TGTGCCAGCAGCTTAGCAGGCAGCGGGCAGCCCCAGCATTTT.

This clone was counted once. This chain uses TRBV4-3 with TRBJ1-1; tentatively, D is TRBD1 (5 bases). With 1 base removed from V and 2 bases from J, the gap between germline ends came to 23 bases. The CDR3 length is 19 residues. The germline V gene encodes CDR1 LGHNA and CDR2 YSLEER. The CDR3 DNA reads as TGCGCCAGCAGCCAAGGTCGGGGGGGGACCCTCTACACAAACACTGAAGCTTTCTTT. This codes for CASSQGRGGTLYTNTEAFF.

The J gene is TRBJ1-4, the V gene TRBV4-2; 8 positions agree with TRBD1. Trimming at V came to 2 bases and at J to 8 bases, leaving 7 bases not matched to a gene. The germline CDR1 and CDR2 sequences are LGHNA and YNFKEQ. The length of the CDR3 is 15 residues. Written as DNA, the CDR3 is TGTGCCAGCAGCCAACCTGACAGGGGTGGCGAAAAACTGTTTTTT. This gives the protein CASSQPDRGGEKLFF.

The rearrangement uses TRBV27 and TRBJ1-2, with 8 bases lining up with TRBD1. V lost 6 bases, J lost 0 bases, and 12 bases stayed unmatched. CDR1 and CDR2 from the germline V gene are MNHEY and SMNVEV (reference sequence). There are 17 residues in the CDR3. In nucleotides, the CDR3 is TGTGCCAGCAGCCTATTCCCGGACAGGGAAGCTAACTATGGCTACACCTTC. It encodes CASSLFPDREANYGYTF.

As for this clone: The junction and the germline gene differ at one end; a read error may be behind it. CDR3 residues: CASTLDSMNTEAFF. CDR3 DNA sequence: TGTGCCAGCACTTTAGACAGCATGAACACTGAAGCTTTCTTT. This rearrangement joins TRBV27 to TRBJ1-1, with a tentative D call TRBD1 (5 bases). This CDR3 region has 14 residues. The germline V gene encodes CDR1 MNHEY and CDR2 SMNVEV (reference sequence).

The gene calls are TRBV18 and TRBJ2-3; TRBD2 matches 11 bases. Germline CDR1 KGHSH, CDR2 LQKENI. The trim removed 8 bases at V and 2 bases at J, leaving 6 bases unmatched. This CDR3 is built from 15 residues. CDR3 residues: CASTTSGAPTDTQYF. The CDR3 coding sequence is TGTGCCAGCACGACTAGCGGGGCACCCACAGATACGCAGTATTTT.

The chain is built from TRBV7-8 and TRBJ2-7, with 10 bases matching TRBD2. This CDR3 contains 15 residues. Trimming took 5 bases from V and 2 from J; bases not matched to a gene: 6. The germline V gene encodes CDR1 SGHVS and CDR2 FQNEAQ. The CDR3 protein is CASSPRTSGAYEQYF. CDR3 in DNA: TGTGCCAGCAGCCCAAGGACTAGCGGAGCCTACGAGCAGTACTTC.

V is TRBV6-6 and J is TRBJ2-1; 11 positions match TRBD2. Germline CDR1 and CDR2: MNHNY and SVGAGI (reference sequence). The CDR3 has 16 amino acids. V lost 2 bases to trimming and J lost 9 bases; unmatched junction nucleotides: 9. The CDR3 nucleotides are TGTGCCAGCAGTTACGGACTAGCGGGCCCGGCGTCTGAGCAGTTCTTC. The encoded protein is CASSYGLAGPASEQFF.